This T cell receptor beta chain derives from a study of T cell responses to AZD1222 COVID-19 vaccine. Looking at the study overall: Some second doses came at about 4 weeks and others at about 12 weeks; these were pooled.

A remark on this clone: The antigen is not known.

Deletions cut 2 bases from V and 9 bases from J, with 14 bases between. Germline CDR1 is SEHNR and CDR2 is FQNEAQ (reference sequence). The CDR3 contains 13 residues. Points from the study as a whole: CD4 TCRs linked to vaccination spanned spike, dominating at 160-218 and 743-854.

TCRdb keeps only in-frame clones here, not all; method: immunoSEQ multiplex PCR. The sample lists more than 100,000 clones; 87% were seen once. The receptor was derived from an adult in good health. The rearrangement uses TRBV7-9 and TRBJ2-7, with D perhaps matching TRBD2 (5 bases). The sequenced sample was peripheral blood, obtained on day 0 of AZD1222 vaccination. CDR3 protein: CASSLSIEGGQYF. CDR3 sequence (DNA): TGTGCCAGCAGCTTATCAATCGAGGGCGGGCAGTACTTC.